The next 13 T cell receptor beta chains were all read from a single sample in a study of blood T cell repertoires in COVID-19. This table comes from immunoSEQ multiplex PCR, and its TCRdb copy is limited to in-frame clones, with some not included. This sample has 90,000 to 120,000 clones, with about 87% found just once. Sequenced input: peripheral blood. The receptors shown here come from a man aged 50 or older with active or convalescent COVID-19.

This chain connects TRBV18 to TRBJ2-5, with D tentatively TRBD2 (5 bases). CDR1 and CDR2 (germline): KGHSH, LQKENI. Between the trimmed V and J ends, which lost 3 bases and 5 bases, there was a span of 13 bases. The CDR3 consists of 14 residues. This chain's CDR3 is CASSPPGSGETQYF. The CDR3 DNA reads TGTGCCAGCTCACCTCCGGGGTCGGGGGAGACCCAGTACTTC. The variable domain in full, completed from reference TRBV18 and TRBJ2-5, reads NAGVMQNPRHLVRRRGQEARLRCSPMKGHSHVYWYRQLPEEGLKFMVYLQKENIIDESGMPKERFSAEFPKEGPSILRIQQVVRGDSAAYFCASSPPGSGETQYFGPGTRLLVL.

V usage is TRBV18 and J usage is TRBJ1-5; D ambiguous. The CDR3 is made up of 15 amino acids. V shed 1 base and J shed 1 base, with 8 bases lying between them. Germline V gives CDR1 KGHSH, CDR2 LQKENI. The DNA of the CDR3 is TGTGCCAGCTCACCACAGAGGCTGAGCAATCAGCCCCAGCATTTT. Protein: CASSPQRLSNQPQHF.

J is TRBJ2-7 and V is TRBV3-1 (or the pseudogene TRBV3-2); D is unresolved. CDR1 LGHDT and CDR2 YNNKEL come from the germline V gene (reference sequence). The CDR3 sequence is 12 residues long. Trimming removed 3 bases at V and 7 bases at J, with 10 bases between. This CDR3 reads CASSHQFREQYF. The CDR3 DNA is TGTGCCAGCAGCCACCAATTTCGGGAGCAGTACTTC.

This chain joins TRBV7-2 and TRBJ1-3; TRBD1 matches at 8 bases. After removal of 2 bases from V and 4 bases from J, the junction contained 7 bases not matched to a gene. Germline CDR1 and CDR2: SGHTA and FQGNSA. The CDR3 is made up of 16 amino acids. CDR3 DNA sequence: TGTGCCAGCAGCTTATCCCCTGCAGGGGGCGGAAACACCATATATTTT. This translates into CASSLSPAGGGNTIYF.

V and J are TRBV18 and TRBJ1-2; 12 bases are a match to TRBD1. The CDR3 covers 18 residues. The V gene's germline CDR1 is KGHSH and CDR2 LQKENI. The V gene end was trimmed by 8 bases and the J gene end by 5 bases; junction bases not matched to a gene: 18. CDR3 in DNA: TGTGCCAGCGACCCCTCCGGGACAGGGGGCTTGTTTCCGTATGGCTACACCTTC. Its protein product is CASDPSGTGGLFPYGYTF.

The rearrangement joins TRBV10-2 to TRBJ1-2; 7 bases map to TRBD1. This CDR3 region has 14 residues. V was pared by 9 bases and J by 4 bases, with 11 bases of the junction left unmatched. Germline lookup yields CDR1 WSHSY and CDR2 SAAADI. CDR3 amino acids: CASWVGDRAYGYTF. The CDR3 DNA follows: TGCGCCAGTTGGGTAGGGGACAGAGCCTATGGCTACACCTTC.

J is TRBJ2-7 and V is TRBV6-2 or TRBV6-3; 7 bases align to TRBD1. J was trimmed by 4 bases and V by 1 base; bases with no gene match: 1. The CDR3 has 13 amino acids. Germline lookup yields CDR1 MNHEY and CDR2 SVGEGT. CDR3 sequence: CASSYYRGYEQYF. The CDR3 nucleotides are TGTGCCAGCAGTTACTACAGGGGATACGAGCAGTACTTC.

The chain joins TRBV27 to TRBJ2-7, with 8 nucleotides matching TRBD2. This CDR3 has 16 residues. Germline-derived CDR1 and CDR2 are MNHEY and SMNVEV (reference sequence). V shed 4 bases and J 0 bases; nucleotides not matched to a gene: 8. The CDR3 is CASSSSLAVGSYEQYF. The DNA for the CDR3 is TGTGCCAGCAGTTCCTCACTAGCGGTGGGCTCCTACGAGCAGTACTTC.

The chain couples TRBV10-1 to TRBJ1-1; 9 bases are shared with TRBD1. This CDR3 is built from 13 residues. Germline V gene lookup returns CDR1 WNHNN and CDR2 SYGVQD (reference sequence). V dropped 5 bases and J dropped 6; count of bases not matched to a gene: 4. CDR3 sequence: CASSPGTGSEAFF. CDR3 bases: TGCGCCAGCAGTCCCGGGACAGGGTCTGAAGCTTTCTTT.

The chain employs TRBV28 and TRBJ1-2, with 7 bases matching TRBD1. Germline V gene lookup returns CDR1 MDHEN and CDR2 SYDVKM. This CDR3 comprises 16 residues. V shed 5 bases and J 3 bases; nucleotides not matched to a gene: 12. The CDR3: CASSRTNPGTDYGYTF. In DNA form, the CDR3 reads TGTGCCAGCAGTAGAACAAACCCCGGGACAGACTATGGCTACACCTTC.

The chain uses TRBV2 and TRBJ1-4; TRBD1 matches 7 bases. There are 15 residues in the CDR3. In germline, CDR1 is SNHLY, CDR2 FYNNEI. The V and J ends lost 4 bases and 4 bases, in that order; junction bases with no gene match: 6. The CDR3 nucleotides read TGTGCCAGCAGTGTCAGGACAGGCCGTAATGAAAAACTGTTTTTT. Translated: CASSVRTGRNEKLFF.

This clone was seen once. The genes are TRBV7-9 and TRBJ2-3; weak D call: TRBD2 (5 bases). There are 14 residues in the CDR3. The V end lost 4 bases, the J end lost 1 base, and 9 bases lay between the germline ends. Germline loops: CDR1 SEHNR, CDR2 FQNEAQ (reference sequence). As DNA, the CDR3 is TGTGCCAGCAGCTACGGACTGGGCACAGATACGCAGTATTTT. Its translation is CASSYGLGTDTQYF. The complete variable domain, with remaining parts taken from reference TRBV7-9 and TRBJ2-3, reads DTGVSQNPRHKITKRGQNVTFRCDPISEHNRLYWYRQTLGQGPEFLTYFQNEAQLEKSRLLSDRFSAERPKGSFSTLEIQRTEQGDSAMYLCASSYGLGTDTQYFGPGTRLTVL.

The CDR3 DNA reads TGCGCCAGCAGGGGGGGGATTCTTGCAGATACGCAGTATTTT. Protein product: CASRGGILADTQYF. This rearrangement joins TRBV4-3 to TRBJ2-3, with 7 bases identical to TRBD2. The CDR3 consists of 14 residues. With 6 bases clipped from V and 4 bases from J, the junction kept 7 bases outside the gene matches. The germline CDR1 and CDR2 sequences are LGHNA and YSLEER.